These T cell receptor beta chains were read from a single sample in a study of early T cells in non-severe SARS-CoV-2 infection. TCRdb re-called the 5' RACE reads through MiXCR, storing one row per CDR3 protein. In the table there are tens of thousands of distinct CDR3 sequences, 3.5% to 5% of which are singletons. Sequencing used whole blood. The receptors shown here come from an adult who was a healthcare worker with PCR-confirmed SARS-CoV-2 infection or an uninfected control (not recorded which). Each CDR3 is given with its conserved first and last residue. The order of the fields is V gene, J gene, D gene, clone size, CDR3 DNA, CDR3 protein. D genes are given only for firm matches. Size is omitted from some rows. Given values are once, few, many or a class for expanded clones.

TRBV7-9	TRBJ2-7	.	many	TGTGCCAGCAGCTTAGAGGGGGGCCCACAGGGTACGAAGCAGTACTTC	CASSLEGGPQGTKQYF
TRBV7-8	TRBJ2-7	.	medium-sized	TGTGCCAGCAGCGCAGCGGTACTGACCTACGAGCAGTACTTC	CASSAAVLTYEQYF
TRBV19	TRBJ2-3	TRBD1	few	TGTGCCAGTAGTATAAGAGGGACAGGGCTTGATACGCAGTATTTT	CASSIRGTGLDTQYF
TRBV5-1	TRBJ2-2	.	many	TGCGCCAGCGGCTCCACGGGAGTAAATACCGGGGAGCTGTTTTTT	CASGSTGVNTGELFF
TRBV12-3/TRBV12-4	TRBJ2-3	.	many	TGTGCCAGCAGTACCCGAGGGGGAAGCACAGATACGCAGTATTTT	CASSTRGGSTDTQYF
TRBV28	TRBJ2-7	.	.	TGTGCCAGCAGTACTACAGGGAGGTACGAGCAGTACTTC	CASSTTGRYEQYF
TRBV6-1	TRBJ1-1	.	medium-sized	TGTGCCAGCAGTGAACCTCTGGGCACTGAAGCTTTCTTT	CASSEPLGTEAFF
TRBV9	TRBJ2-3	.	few	TGTGCCAGCAGCGTAGAGGTGGATATCACGGATACGCAGTATTTT	CASSVEVDITDTQYF
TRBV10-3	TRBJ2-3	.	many	TGTGCCATCAGTGAGTCGATAGGCTTACAGGGATCAGATACGCAGTATTTT	CAISESIGLQGSDTQYF
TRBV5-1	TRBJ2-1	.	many	TGCGCCAGCCTTTCCCCAGGCCTCCACAATGAGCAGTTCTTC	CASLSPGLHNEQFF
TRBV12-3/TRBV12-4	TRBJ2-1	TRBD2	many	TGTGCCAGCAGTTTTAGGCTAGCGGGAGATGGTGAGCAGTTCTTC	CASSFRLAGDGEQFF
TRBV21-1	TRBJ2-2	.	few	TGTGCCAGCAGCTTTAGCGGAGTGGGGACCGGGGAGCTGTTTTTT	CASSFSGVGTGELFF
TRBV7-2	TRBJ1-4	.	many	TGTGCCAGCAGTCCCCCGGGGGCTGAAAAACTGTTTTTT	CASSPPGAEKLFF
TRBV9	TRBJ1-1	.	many	TGTGCCAGCAGCCCCTCCGGGGGGAGACGTACTGAAGCTTTCTTT	CASSPSGGRRTEAFF
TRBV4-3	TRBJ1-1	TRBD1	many	TGCGCCAGCAGCAGAGGGACAGTCATGAACACTGAAGCTTTCTTT	CASSRGTVMNTEAFF
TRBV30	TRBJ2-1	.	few	TGTGCCTGGAGGAGGTCTGGGGATGAGCAGTTCTTC	CAWRRSGDEQFF
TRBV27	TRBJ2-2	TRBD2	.	TGTGCCAGCAGTCCAGCGGGAATGGTCGTCGCCGAGGAGCTGTTTTTT	CASSPAGMVVAEELFF
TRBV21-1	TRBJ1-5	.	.	TGTGCCAGCAGCAAAGCGCGGAGACAGGGAACTCGGGGAAATCAGCCCCAGCATTTT	CASSKARRQGTRGNQPQHF
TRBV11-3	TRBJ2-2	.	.	TGTGCCAGCAGCGCTAGGGCGAACACCGGGGAGCTGTTTTTT	CASSARANTGELFF
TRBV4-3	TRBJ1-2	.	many	TGCGCCAGCAGCCAAGATAATGAGGAGACCCGGGGGGACTATGGCTACACCTTC	CASSQDNEETRGDYGYTF
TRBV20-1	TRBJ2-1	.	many	TGCAGTGCTAGTAATCTCGGGACCGTCTCCTACAATGAGCAGTTCTTC	CSASNLGTVSYNEQFF
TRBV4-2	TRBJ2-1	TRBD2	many	TGTGCCAGCAGCCCGACTAGCGGGAGTTCGGATGAGCAGTTCTTC	CASSPTSGSSDEQFF
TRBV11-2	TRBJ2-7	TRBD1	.	TGTGCCAGCAGCAAGGGACAGGGGGCGGACGAGCAGTACTTC	CASSKGQGADEQYF
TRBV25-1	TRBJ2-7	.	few	TGTGCCAGCAGTGAATCAGGGTCCTCGGCCTACGAGCAGTACTTC	CASSESGSSAYEQYF
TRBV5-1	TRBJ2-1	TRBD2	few	TGCGCCAGCAGCTTAAGGACTAGCGGGAGACAAAATGAGCAGTTCTTC	CASSLRTSGRQNEQFF
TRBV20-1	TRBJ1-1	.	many	TGCAGTGGGAACCCAGGTCGGGACACTGAAGCTTTCTTT	CSGNPGRDTEAFF
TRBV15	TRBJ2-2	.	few	TGTGCCACCAGCATTAATCAGGGTCGCGGGGAGCTGTTTTTT	CATSINQGRGELFF
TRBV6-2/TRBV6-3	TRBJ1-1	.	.	TGTGCCAGCAGCCCTGGACGGACTGAACCGATGAACACTGAAGCTTTCTTT	CASSPGRTEPMNTEAFF
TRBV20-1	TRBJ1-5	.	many	TGCAGTGCTAGAGATGGGGGGCGCAGGAATTACAATCAGCCCCAGCATTTT	CSARDGGRRNYNQPQHF
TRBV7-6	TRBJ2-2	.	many	TGTGCCAGCAGCTTAGAGTCTGGACCAAACACCGGGGAGCTGTTTTTT	CASSLESGPNTGELFF
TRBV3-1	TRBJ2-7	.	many	TGTGCCAGCAGCCATTCCTACGTGAACGAGCAGTACTTC	CASSHSYVNEQYF
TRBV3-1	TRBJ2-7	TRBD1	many	TGTGCCAGCAGCCAAGTAACAGGGGCCGAGCAGTACTTC	CASSQVTGAEQYF
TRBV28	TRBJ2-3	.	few	TGTGCCAGCAAGGAGGACACGGTGGCAAAACCTAGCACAGATACGCAGTATTTT	CASKEDTVAKPSTDTQYF
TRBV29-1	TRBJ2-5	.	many	TGCAGCGTTCTCCCTCGGGGCAGGGAGACCCAGTACTTC	CSVLPRGRETQYF
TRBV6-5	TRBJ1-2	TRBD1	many	TGTGCCAGCAGTTACTCGACAGGGGATGGCTACACCTTC	CASSYSTGDGYTF
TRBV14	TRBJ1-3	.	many	TGTGCCAGCAGCTCGACTGCCTACTCTGGAAACACCATATATTTT	CASSSTAYSGNTIYF
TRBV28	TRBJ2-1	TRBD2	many	TGTGCCAGCATCCCAGTTGGTAGCGGGAGCAGGAATGAGCAGTTCTTC	CASIPVGSGSRNEQFF
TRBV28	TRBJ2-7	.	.	TGTGCCAGCAGCGGGGGGGGACAGGGATCCTACGAGCAGTACTTC	CASSGGGQGSYEQYF
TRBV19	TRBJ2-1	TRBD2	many	TGTGCCAGTAGTATAGATCTAGGACTAGCGGGAGTTGGTGAGCAGTTCTTC	CASSIDLGLAGVGEQFF
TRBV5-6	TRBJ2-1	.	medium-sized	TGTGCCAGCAGTCTCGCCGGGGGCGCTGGTAATGAGCAGTTCTTC	CASSLAGGAGNEQFF
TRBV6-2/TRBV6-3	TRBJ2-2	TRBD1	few	TGTGCCAGCAGTTACTCGGGACAGGGGACCACCGGGGAGCTGTTTTTT	CASSYSGQGTTGELFF
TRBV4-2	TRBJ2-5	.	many	TGTGCCAGCAGCCCAACGTCAGGTGCCGAGACCCAGTACTTC	CASSPTSGAETQYF
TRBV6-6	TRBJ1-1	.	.	TGTGCCAGCAGCAACGGGGACGGGGGGCCTGAAGCTTTCTTT	CASSNGDGGPEAFF
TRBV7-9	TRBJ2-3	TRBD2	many	TGTGCCAGCAGCGGCCGGGACTATGGGACGCAGTATTTT	CASSGRDYGTQYF
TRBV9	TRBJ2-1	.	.	TGTGCCAGCACCCCCGGGGGCGATGAGAATGAGCAGTTCTTC	CASTPGGDENEQFF
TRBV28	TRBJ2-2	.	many	TGTGCCAGCTCTTCCGGGGAGCTGTTTTTT	CASSSGELFF
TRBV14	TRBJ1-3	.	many	TGTGCCAGTGGAGGGACAATCGGAAACACCATATATTTT	CASGGTIGNTIYF
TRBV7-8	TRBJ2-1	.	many	TGTGCCAGCAGCCCTCCGGGACCCTATACCTTC	CASSPPGPYTF